This TCR beta chain was profiled in a study of shared clonotypes between healthy human individuals. Overall study context: The people who gave samples were two women and a few men aged 18 to 49. Every donor yielded three CD4 naive, three CD4 memory, two CD8 naive and one CD8 memory plate.

Naive-designated CD8 cells lacked CD45RO, were positively enriched for CCR7, and omitted terminally differentiated effector memory CD45RA+ cells. Method: immunoSEQ multiplex PCR; TCRdb's copy keeps in-frame clones and lacks some. The data hold about 2,100,000 clones, with about 93% observed a single time. Whole-study findings and limits: As a rule, naive subsets had a larger estimated richness than memory subsets.

As to this clone: The antigen remains undetermined.

This receptor was obtained from a man between 18 and 35 years old in good health. Some clones in this sample may be carry-over from other donors' samples. What was sequenced was naive CD8+ T cells from PBMCs.

CDR3 in DNA: TGTGCCAGCAGCTTACCCTGGGTCGGGCTCTCCTACAATGAGCAGTTCTTC. This translates into CASSLPWVGLSYNEQFF. The gene calls are TRBV7-9 and TRBJ2-1; no firm D call. This CDR3 contains 17 residues. Deletions cut 2 bases from V and 0 bases from J, with 14 bases between. CDR1 SEHNR and CDR2 FQNEAQ come from the germline V gene (reference sequence). Full variable domain (rest looked up from reference TRBV7-9 and TRBJ2-1): DTGVSQNPRHKITKRGQNVTFRCDPISEHNRLYWYRQTLGQGPEFLTYFQNEAQLEKSRLLSDRFSAERPKGSFSTLEIQRTEQGDSAMYLCASSLPWVGLSYNEQFFGPGTRLTVL.